The 6 T cell receptor beta chains below come from one sample, sequenced in a study of Graves' ophthalmopathy and Graves' hyperthyroidism. Amplification of TCR beta CDR3 regions used RNA transcripts. HTBI primers served in a first-round RT-PCR, which a second-round multiplex PCR followed. TCRdb analysed the multiplex PCR reads with MiXCR anew, one entry per CDR3 protein. The sample lists 220,000 or so distinct CDR3 sequences; 20% to 25% were seen once. The specimen was peripheral blood. These receptors came from a woman aged 50 to 60 with Graves' ophthalmopathy.

This clonotype was detected ten times or more. J is TRBJ2-2 and V is TRBV7-8, with 7 bases aligning to TRBD2. CDR1 is SGHVS and CDR2 is FQNEAQ in the germline V gene. The CDR3 has 16 residues. The V gene end was trimmed by 2 bases and the J gene end by 2 bases; junction bases not matched to a gene: 5. CDR3 sequence reads: CASSLRSSGNTGELFF. In DNA, the CDR3 is TGTGCCAGCAGCTTACGGTCTAGCGGTAACACCGGGGAGCTGTTTTTT.

This chain uses TRBV9 with TRBJ2-5; TRBD2 might be the D (5 bases). CDR3 size: 15 residues. Germline V gives CDR1 SGDLS, CDR2 YYNGEE. Trimming removed 3 bases from V and 1 base from J, with 13 bases in between. The chain's CDR3 is CASSGGGLPQETQYF. The CDR3 DNA is TGTGCCAGCAGCGGCGGCGGGCTCCCCCAAGAGACCCAGTACTTC.

This clonotype has just a few counts. A read error may be the cause here, since a much bigger clone is one base away. V and J are TRBV5-5 and TRBJ2-7; 12 nucleotides match TRBD1. J lost 12 bases, V lost 0 bases, and 10 bases had no gene match. This CDR3 is 15 amino acids long. Germline CDR1 and CDR2: SGHKS and YYEKEE (reference sequence). The CDR3 loop reads CASSLGHGTGGVRYF. In DNA form, the CDR3 reads TGTGCCAGCAGCTTGGGCCATGGGACAGGGGGCGTTCGGTACTTC.

This rearrangement joins TRBV11-2 to TRBJ1-6; 7 bases are a match to TRBD1. The ends lost 1 base at V and 8 bases at J; junction bases unmatched: 8. Germline assignment: CDR1 SGHAT and CDR2 FQNNGV. The CDR3 has 16 residues. The CDR3 loop is CASSLAPGGFDSPLHF. The CDR3 nucleotides read TGTGCCAGCAGCTTAGCTCCAGGGGGGTTTGATTCACCCCTCCACTTT.

This chain joins TRBV19 and TRBJ2-7; 9 positions agree with TRBD2. Germline V CDR1 and CDR2: LNHDA, SQIVND (reference sequence). There are 12 residues in the CDR3. V trimming: 8 bases; J trimming: 3 bases; junction bases outside the gene matches: 2. CDR3 sequence (DNA): TGTGCCAGTGATAGCGGGAGCTACGAGCAGTACTTC. Encoded protein: CASDSGSYEQYF.

This clonotype was counted a few times. The V gene is TRBV11-2, the J gene TRBJ2-3, with 11 bases lining up with TRBD1. Germline CDR1 is SGHAT and CDR2 is FQNNGV. The CDR3 spans 16 residues. The junction had 6 bases not matched to a gene; V was cut back by 2 bases and J by 5 bases. The CDR3 DNA follows: TGTGCCAGCAGCTTAAGGACAGGGGGCGCAAGAGATACGCAGTATTTT. Translating gives CASSLRTGGARDTQYF.